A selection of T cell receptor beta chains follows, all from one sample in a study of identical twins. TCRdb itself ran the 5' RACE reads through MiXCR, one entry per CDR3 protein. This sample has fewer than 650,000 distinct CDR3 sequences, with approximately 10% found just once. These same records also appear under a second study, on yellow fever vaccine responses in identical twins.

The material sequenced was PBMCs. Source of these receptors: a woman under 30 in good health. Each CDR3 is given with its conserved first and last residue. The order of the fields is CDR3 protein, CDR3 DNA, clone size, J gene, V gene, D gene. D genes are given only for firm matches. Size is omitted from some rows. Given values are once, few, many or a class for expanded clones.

CASSPRITGELFF,TGTGCCAGCAGTCCCAGAATAACCGGGGAGCTGTTTTTT,many,TRBJ2-2,TRBV12-3/TRBV12-4,-
CASTWDGGAHTGELFF,TGTGCCAGCACCTGGGACGGGGGGGCCCACACCGGGGAGCTGTTTTTT,-,TRBJ2-2,TRBV12-3/TRBV12-4,TRBD2
CASSLATGGATNEKLFF,TGTGCCAGCAGCTTAGCGACAGGAGGGGCAACTAATGAAAAACTGTTTTTT,-,TRBJ1-4,TRBV7-8,-
CAISELGFGYTF,TGTGCCATCAGTGAGTTAGGGTTTGGCTACACCTTC,many,TRBJ1-2,TRBV10-3,-
CASSAHEGEQYF,TGTGCCAGCAGTGCCCATGAGGGGGAGCAGTACTTC,many,TRBJ2-7,TRBV12-3/TRBV12-4,-
CASSPTTSGVASTDTQYF,TGTGCCAGCTCACCAACAACTAGCGGGGTAGCTAGCACAGATACGCAGTATTTT,-,TRBJ2-3,TRBV18,TRBD2
CATSDQREGSGQETQYF,TGTGCCACCAGTGACCAAAGAGAGGGGAGTGGGCAAGAGACCCAGTACTTC,many,TRBJ2-5,TRBV24-1,-
CASMGLAAEQYF,TGTGCCAGCATGGGTCTAGCAGCCGAGCAGTACTTC,-,TRBJ2-7,TRBV6-5,-
CASRSGADTQYF,TGTGCCAGCAGGTCGGGGGCAGATACGCAGTATTTT,many,TRBJ2-3,TRBV2,-
CASSLNGLRDTHYEQYF,TGTGCCAGCAGCTTAAACGGGCTCCGGGACACTCACTACGAGCAGTACTTC,few,TRBJ2-7,TRBV7-9,-
CSASGGAHSEQFF,TGCAGTGCTAGCGGGGGGGCCCACAGTGAGCAGTTCTTC,few,TRBJ2-1,TRBV20-1,TRBD2
CASSAGARATNTGELFF,TGTGCCAGCAGCGCGGGGGCGAGGGCGACGAACACCGGGGAGCTGTTTTTT,many,TRBJ2-2,TRBV9,-
CASRRVTGSNTEAFF,TGTGCCAGCCGAAGGGTTACAGGGTCGAACACTGAAGCTTTCTTT,-,TRBJ1-1,TRBV6-1,-
CSVVKETQYF,TGCAGCGTTGTTAAAGAGACCCAGTACTTC,many,TRBJ2-5,TRBV29-1,-
CSASSGTSGGEYQETQYF,TGCAGTGCTAGTTCAGGGACTAGCGGGGGGGAGTACCAAGAGACCCAGTACTTC,few,TRBJ2-5,TRBV20-1,TRBD2
CAISSFGGSEQFF,TGTGCCATCAGTTCCTTCGGTGGGTCTGAGCAGTTCTTC,-,TRBJ2-1,TRBV10-3,-
CASSPTSIETQYF,TGTGCCAGCAGCCCGACTAGCATAGAGACCCAGTACTTC,few,TRBJ2-5,TRBV7-9,TRBD2
CASSGRLAGEWETQYF,TGTGCCAGCAGCGGCCGACTAGCGGGAGAGTGGGAGACCCAGTACTTC,many,TRBJ2-5,TRBV4-2,TRBD2
CASSSGGELFF,TGTGCCAGCAGCTCCGGCGGGGAGCTGTTTTTT,-,TRBJ2-2,TRBV7-9,-
CASSRGTSGGAAYNEQFF,TGTGCCAGCAGCCGAGGGACTAGCGGGGGGGCAGCGTACAATGAGCAGTTCTTC,few,TRBJ2-1,TRBV4-2,TRBD2
CASSGGSGRTPEQYF,TGTGCCAGCAGCGGGGGGAGCGGGAGGACCCCCGAGCAGTACTTC,-,TRBJ2-7,TRBV7-9,TRBD2
CASSQGTRGPAKNIQYF,TGTGCCAGCAGCCAAGGAACCAGGGGTCCCGCCAAAAACATTCAGTACTTC,few,TRBJ2-4,TRBV3-1,-
CATSALRPTTTGELFF,TGTGCCACCAGTGCCCTGAGGCCGACAACAACCGGGGAGCTGTTTTTT,few,TRBJ2-2,TRBV24-1,-
CSAREPGRNTGELFF,TGCAGTGCTAGAGAACCGGGCCGGAACACCGGGGAGCTGTTTTTT,few,TRBJ2-2,TRBV20-1,-
CASSPSGRVYNEQFF,TGTGCCAGCAGCCCTAGCGGGAGAGTCTACAATGAGCAGTTCTTC,many,TRBJ2-1,TRBV3-1,TRBD2
CATSREVHRAGNEQFF,TGTGCCACCAGCAGAGAAGTCCATAGGGCCGGCAATGAGCAGTTCTTC,few,TRBJ2-1,TRBV15,-
CSVGGTGLYNEQFF,TGCAGCGTTGGCGGGACAGGGTTATACAATGAGCAGTTCTTC,few,TRBJ2-1,TRBV29-1,TRBD1
CSVASGSFYEQYF,TGCAGCGTAGCTAGCGGGAGTTTCTACGAGCAGTACTTC,many,TRBJ2-7,TRBV29-1,TRBD2
CASSSTGTGFYEQYF,TGTGCCAGCAGCTCTACCGGGACAGGGTTCTACGAGCAGTACTTC,-,TRBJ2-7,TRBV7-2,TRBD1
CASRNPGQGSYTQYF,TGTGCCAGCAGAAATCCGGGACAGGGCAGTTATACGCAGTATTTT,-,TRBJ2-3,TRBV11-2,TRBD1
CSARPGDTQYF,TGCAGTGCGCGCCCCGGAGATACGCAGTATTTT,-,TRBJ2-3,TRBV20-1,-
CASSQIGNTIYF,TGTGCCAGCAGTCAAATAGGAAACACCATATATTTT,-,TRBJ1-3,TRBV28,-
CAIQTNYGYTF,TGTGCCATACAGACTAACTATGGCTACACCTTC,few,TRBJ1-2,TRBV12-3/TRBV12-4,-
CASSLSAVGAGTGELFF,TGCGCCAGCAGCTTGTCCGCGGTGGGCGCAGGCACCGGGGAGCTGTTTTTT,-,TRBJ2-2,TRBV5-1,-
CSASSGRGQRSPLHF,TGCAGTGCTAGTTCGGGTAGGGGGCAAAGATCACCCCTCCACTTT,-,TRBJ1-6,TRBV20-1,TRBD1
CASSFFGQTYEQYF,TGTGCCAGCAGTTTTTTTGGACAGACCTACGAGCAGTACTTC,few,TRBJ2-7,TRBV27,-
CASWGNRLRALGYDNEQFF,TGCGCCAGCTGGGGGAACAGGTTAAGAGCGTTGGGGTACGACAATGAGCAGTTCTTC,once,TRBJ2-1,TRBV23-1,-
CASSLSREGNTIYF,TGTGCCAGCAGCCTGTCCAGAGAGGGAAACACCATATATTTT,few,TRBJ1-3,TRBV12-3/TRBV12-4,-
CSVFGASGLYEQYF,TGCAGCGTTTTTGGGGCTAGCGGCCTCTACGAGCAGTACTTC,many,TRBJ2-7,TRBV29-1,TRBD2
CASNTRTGPQETQYF,TGTGCCAGCAACACCAGGACAGGGCCCCAAGAGACCCAGTACTTC,many,TRBJ2-5,TRBV21-1,-
CASKLGAGAYEQYF,TGTGCCAGCAAGTTAGGAGCGGGAGCCTACGAGCAGTACTTC,few,TRBJ2-7,TRBV2,TRBD2
CASIGPSGTAGELFF,TGTGCCAGCATTGGGCCTAGCGGGACCGCCGGGGAGCTGTTTTTT,many,TRBJ2-2,TRBV12-3/TRBV12-4,TRBD2
CASSVVEGLNTGELFF,TGTGCCAGCAGCGTAGTTGAGGGGCTTAACACCGGGGAGCTGTTTTTT,few,TRBJ2-2,TRBV9,-